This T cell receptor beta chain was retrieved from a study of shared clonotypes between healthy human individuals. Study results and caveats: In several donors, around 5% of naive CD4 clonotypes appeared in common.

Running of the assay took place at deep level. Assay: immunoSEQ multiplex PCR; the TCRdb copy retains only in-frame clones and omits some. In the table there are approximately 330,000 clones, 73% of which are singletons. With regard to this clone: The antigen remains unidentified.

The CDR3 sequence is 17 residues long. J was trimmed by 5 bases and V by 9 bases; bases with no gene match: 13. The V gene's germline CDR1 is ENHRY and CDR2 SYGVKD. The sequence was obtained from a young man in good health. The chain recombines TRBV10-3 with TRBJ2-3, with TRBD2 matching 14 bases. Sequencing was done on a sample of memory CD4+ T cells sorted from blood. Subset specified: CD45RA-negative fraction. The CDR3 region is CAIRGTSGRHVKDTQYF. The CDR3 bases are TGTGCCATTCGTGGGACTAGCGGGAGACACGTCAAAGATACGCAGTATTTT.